This TCR beta chain was profiled in a study of PD-1 blockade in classical Hodgkin lymphoma. Points from the study as a whole: Initiation of nivolumab under 1 year after ASCT led to exclusion of patients. Baseline TCR diversity was reportedly lower in newly diagnosed patients than healthy donors. Complete responders entered with baseline diversity on par with newly diagnosed patients, the results showed.

In the case of this clone: Its target is not known.

V lost 6 bases and J lost 1, with 22 bases in between. The CDR3 runs 19 residues. Germline assignment: CDR1 LNHDA and CDR2 SQIVND (reference sequence). All patients experienced relapse after autologous stem cell transplantation, and brentuximab vedotin exposure was variable. Generated by immunoSEQ multiplex PCR, the TCRdb table keeps only in-frame clones and is missing some. The sample includes fewer than 50,000 clones, around nine tenths seen only once; the top ten take roughly 9.1%. Sequenced material: peripheral blood mononuclear cells (PBMCs), taken at baseline. The rearrangement links TRBV19 to TRBJ2-6, with D tentatively TRBD1 (7 bases). This TCR came from a human donor with classical Hodgkin lymphoma. Here the CDR3 DNA reads TGTGCCAGTAGCCCCGAAGTACAGGGGACTTTGTCTGGGGCCAACGTCCTGACTTTC. This codes for CASSPEVQGTLSGANVLTF.